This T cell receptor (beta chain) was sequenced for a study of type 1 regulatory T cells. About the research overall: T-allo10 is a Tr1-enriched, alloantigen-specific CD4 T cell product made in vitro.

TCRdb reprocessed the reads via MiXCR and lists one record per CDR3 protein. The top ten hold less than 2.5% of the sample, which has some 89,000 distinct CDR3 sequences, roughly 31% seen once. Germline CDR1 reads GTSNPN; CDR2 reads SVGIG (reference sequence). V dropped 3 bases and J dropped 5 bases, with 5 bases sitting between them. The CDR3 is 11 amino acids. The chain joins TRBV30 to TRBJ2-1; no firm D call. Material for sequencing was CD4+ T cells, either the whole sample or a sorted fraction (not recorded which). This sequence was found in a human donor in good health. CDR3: CAWSPDNEQFF. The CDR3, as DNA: TGTGCCTGGAGCCCCGACAATGAGCAGTTCTTC.